In its sample, the clone carrying this T cell receptor beta chain was seen a few times. What it binds is unknown. These data are taken from a study of regulatory T cells in long-lasting Graves disease. Regarding the study as a whole: There were preferences for TRBV28, TRBJ1-2 and TRBJ2-5 in persistent disease. Possibly, too few samples lowered accuracy. Comparison showed that persistent patients shared more public clonotypes (about 2,700) than new patients (roughly 1,000).

Trimming removed 2 bases at V and 1 base at J, with 9 bases between. CDR1 is MNHEY and CDR2 is SVGAGI in the germline V gene. The CDR3 length is 14 residues. The time point is: persistent/refractory GD, antithyroid drugs over 5 years with positive TRAb. PBMC-derived RNA was used for the TCR library. HTBI primers from iRepertoire and Arm-PCR of CDR3 regions yielded the TCR beta libraries. TCRdb re-analysed the multiplex PCR reads in MiXCR, keeping a single row per CDR3 protein. The sample records a few hundred thousand distinct CDR3 sequences, 20% to 25% being singletons. The sequencing used peripheral blood mononuclear cells (PBMCs), collected when the disease was refractory, from a patient treated with antithyroid drugs. The chain has TRBV6-5 and TRBJ2-7, with a possible D match to TRBD2 (5 bases). This TCR derives from a female donor with Graves disease. The CDR3 sequence is CASSYAGSSYEQYF. The CDR3, as DNA: TGTGCCAGCAGTTACGCGGGCAGTTCCTACGAGCAGTACTTC.